The rows below give T cell receptor beta chains drawn from one sample of a study of shared clonotypes between healthy human individuals. Assay: immunoSEQ multiplex PCR; the TCRdb copy retains only in-frame clones and omits some. The sample lists a few million clones, 85% to 95% seen once, with around 0.4% in the top ten. The sequenced material came from naive CD4+ T cells from PBMCs. These receptors all stem from a man aged 18-30 years in good health. Some clones in this sample may be carry-over from other donors' samples. Each CDR3 is given without its conserved first and last residue. Each record gives: D gene, CDR3 length, V gene, CDR3 protein. A D gene is named only where the DNA matches it firmly.

D: NA; length: 15; V: TRBV9; CDR3: ASSVSSGGQRKETQY
D: TRBD1; length: 14; V: TRBV30; CDR3: AWTPRLGQGDEKLF
D: NA; length: 10; V: TRBV2; CDR3: ASSWTGETQY
D: NA; length: 10; V: TRBV28; CDR3: ASSFGGQPQH
D: NA; length: 12; V: TRBV7-8; CDR3: ASSFHRTNEKLF
D: NA; length: 11; V: TRBV18; CDR3: ASSLKGDTEAF
D: NA; length: 15; V: TRBV4-1; CDR3: ASSLETEVNSNQPQH
D: NA; length: 13; V: TRBV28; CDR3: ASSLRQASNEKLF
D: NA; length: 10; V: TRBV28; CDR3: ASSSSRYEQY
D: TRBD2; length: 15; V: TRBV19; CDR3: ASSISRLAGGPTKQY
D: NA; length: 12; V: TRBV28; CDR3: ASSLGALGNTIY
D: TRBD1; length: 14; V: TRBV11-3; CDR3: ASSLGVGQGPYEQY
D: NA; length: 13; V: TRBV28; CDR3: ASSPTRRGNQPQH
D: NA; length: 8; V: TRBV20-1; CDR3: SAVKETQY
D: TRBD1; length: 13; V: TRBV5-1; CDR3: ASSLGTGLNEKLF
D: TRBD2; length: 13; V: TRBV15; CDR3: ATGDAGGLQETQY
D: NA; length: 10; V: TRBV7-2; CDR3: ASSLISNEQF
D: NA; length: 12; V: TRBV5-5; CDR3: ASSLYGTAEKLF
D: NA; length: 12; V: TRBV11-2; CDR3: ASKGERRNTEAF
D: TRBD2; length: 14; V: TRBV11-2; CDR3: ASSVLAGGNTGELF
D: NA; length: 13; V: TRBV7-8; CDR3: ASSFRHSDPYEQY
D: NA; length: 12; V: TRBV5-1; CDR3: ASSLGPGANVLT
D: NA; length: 12; V: TRBV5-1; CDR3: ASSLEQWNEKLF
D: TRBD1; length: 13; V: TRBV7-3; CDR3: ASSLNRQGSSPLH
D: TRBD2; length: 14; V: TRBV7-2; CDR3: ASSFPRASGNNEQF
D: NA; length: 17; V: TRBV27; CDR3: ASSLSLAGQLPSTDTQY
D: TRBD2; length: 12; V: TRBV2; CDR3: ASSWGTSGNEQF
D: TRBD1; length: 11; V: TRBV28; CDR3: ASRRGPGNTIY
D: NA; length: 13; V: TRBV6-5; CDR3: ASSPPGRSNQPQH
D: NA; length: 12; V: TRBV28; CDR3: ASSTLPAAEKLF
D: TRBD1; length: 12; V: TRBV18; CDR3: ASSARQGGTEAF
D: NA; length: 13; V: TRBV7-3; CDR3: ASSLLPMNYNEQF